This T cell receptor beta chain derives from a study of radiotherapy plus CTLA-4 blockade in lung cancer. Study-level information: Around 18% of patients responded objectively, and roughly 30% achieved disease control.

Study results and caveats: Interferon-beta, together with early blood T cell clone dynamics, reportedly best predicted response. There was expansion of tumor-derived TCR clones in blood after radiotherapy plus ipilimumab.

In regard to this clone: The antigen is not known.

V was clipped by 5 bases and J by 2 bases, with 7 bases between them. Germline V CDR1 and CDR2: SGHAT, FQDESV (reference sequence). This CDR3 has 14 amino acids. The method was immunoSEQ multiplex PCR; TCRdb's version includes in-frame clones alone and lacks a portion of them. The sample includes approximately 94,000 clones, around 84% of them seen just once. The TCR originated in a human donor with non-small cell lung cancer that progressed on radiotherapy plus ipilimumab. The J gene is TRBJ2-6, the V gene TRBV11-1; tentatively, D is TRBD2 (5 bases). Specimen: peripheral blood, collected from a patient treated with radiotherapy plus ipilimumab. CDR3 loop: CASSPGTGANVLTF. DNA for the CDR3: TGTGCCAGCAGCCCCGGGACTGGGGCCAACGTCCTGACTTTC.